This TCR beta chain was sequenced during a study of T cell responses to AZD1222 COVID-19 vaccine. For the study at large: Some second doses came at about 4 weeks and others at about 12 weeks; these were pooled. Study-level results: Vaccine-associated CD4 TCRs ranged over spike, dominating at 160-218 and 743-854. Reportedly, nearly half the spike-specific TCRs target unmutated variant regions. Females outnumbered males among donors, who were mostly white British; clonal diversity was possibly underestimated.

Germline V gene data show CDR1 as SGHDT and CDR2 as YYEEEE. With 0 bases removed from V and 5 bases from J, the gap between germline ends came to 11 bases. The CDR3 has 14 residues. TCRdb's copy holds only in-frame clones and misses some; the assay was immunoSEQ multiplex PCR. The table lists about 150,000 clones, around 90% of them singletons, with roughly 1.6% in the top ten. Of note for this clone: What it recognizes is unknown.

The source was peripheral blood, collected on day 0 of AZD1222 vaccination. The chain is built from TRBV5-6 and TRBJ1-2; D remains ambiguous. This clonotype was sampled from an adult in good health. The CDR3 loop is CASSLAVDPYGYTF. CDR3 nucleotides: TGTGCCAGCAGCTTGGCAGTAGATCCGTATGGCTACACCTTC.